This entry features one T cell receptor beta chain sequence. Its target is not known. This specimen comes from a study of cytomegalovirus exposure and HLA in healthy donors. Study outcomes and limitations: Later analysis identified several of the most significant clusters that appeared linked to common viral pathogens. In a later analysis, TCR beta V- and J-gene trimming showed a link to a missense DCLRE1C variant.

CDR3 length: 13 residues. V was pared by 5 bases and J by 1 base, with 7 bases between. Germline CDR1 and CDR2: LGHNA and YSLEER. 60 Vbeta and 13 Jbeta primers were used in PCR. Using immunoSEQ multiplex PCR, the repertoire was profiled, and TCRdb retains in-frame clones only, with some absent. The sample carries 190,000 or so clones, roughly 80% recorded once. Sample: PBMCs. The receptor was isolated from a man aged 50-60 years in good health and CMV-seronegative. The rearrangement joins TRBV4-3 to TRBJ2-3; possibly TRBD1 for D (5 bases). CDR3 DNA sequence: TGCGCCAGCAGCTTGACAGGCACAGATACGCAGTATTTT. It translates to CASSLTGTDTQYF.